These 8 T cell receptor beta chains share one sample of origin, sequenced in a study of T-cell reconstitution after alpha-beta-depleted transplantation in children. The library targeted TCRbeta and was prepared with unique molecular identifiers. TCRdb redid the calling of the PCR reads with MiXCR, one entry per CDR3 protein. The sample contains roughly 250,000 distinct CDR3 sequences, around 7.8% of which appear only once. This sample comprised PBMCs, mostly from graft donor cells, obtained 180 days after TCRalphabeta/CD19-depleted stem cell transplant. The receptors were sampled from a male patient between 10 and 17 years old who had a stem cell transplant for acute lymphoblastic leukemia, so the T cells may come from the graft donor.

The chain couples TRBV3-1 to TRBJ2-1; tentatively, D is TRBD2 (7 bases). Trimming removed 1 base from V and 6 bases from J, with 16 bases in between. The length of the CDR3 is 16 residues. Germline CDR1 reads LGHDT; CDR2 reads YNNKEL (reference sequence). CDR3 in amino acids: CASSQGRRGASNEQFF. The CDR3 DNA reads TGTGCCAGCAGCCAAGGTCGCCGGGGGGCCTCCAATGAGCAGTTCTTC.

This clonotype has at least ten counts. The chain couples TRBV28 to TRBJ2-1; D perhaps matches TRBD2 (7 bases). V was trimmed by 5 bases and J by 12 bases, leaving 26 bases between them. The CDR3 is 16 amino acids. Germline CDR1 reads MDHEN; CDR2 reads SYDVKM. The chain's CDR3 is CASSPAGVGGVLVQFF. CDR3 nucleotide sequence: TGTGCCAGCAGTCCTGCGGGGGTAGGGGGGGTCCTTGTGCAGTTCTTC.

This clonotype was picked up many times. The chain recombines TRBV27 with TRBJ2-4, with a weak D call TRBD2 (5 bases). Germline V gives CDR1 MNHEY, CDR2 SMNVEV (reference sequence). The germline V and J ends were trimmed by 4 bases and 6 bases, with 10 bases remaining between them. The CDR3 extends over 13 amino acids. In DNA, the CDR3 is TGTGCCAGCAGTTGGAGTGGAGGAAACATTCAGTACTTC. This codes for CASSWSGGNIQYF.

This clonotype was found many times. The CDR3 here is CATSLGGVNSPLHF. The CDR3 DNA reads TGTGCCACCAGCCTCGGGGGCGTTAATTCACCCCTCCACTTT. The V and J genes are TRBV25-1 and TRBJ1-6; TRBD1 might be the D (6 bases). Germline V gene data show CDR1 as MGHDK and CDR2 as SYGVNS. This CDR3 spans 14 amino acids. V was pared by 10 bases and J by 6 bases, with 16 bases between.

For this clonotype: A much bigger clone sits one base away, suggesting this may be a read error. The chain is built from TRBV10-3 and TRBJ2-1; D might be TRBD2 (6 bases). There are 12 residues in the CDR3. CDR1 is ENHRY and CDR2 is SYGVKD in the germline V gene. CDR3 region: CPISEAGLAQFF. The CDR3 bases are TGTCCCATCAGTGAGGCGGGGCTGGCGCAGTTCTTC.

There are many counts of this clonotype. V is TRBV29-1 and J is TRBJ2-2; a weak D match, TRBD1 (5 bases). Germline CDR1 is SQVTM and CDR2 is ANQGSEA. Between the trimmed V and J ends, which lost 4 bases and 6 bases, there was a span of 6 bases. The CDR3 loop spans 11 amino acids. The CDR3 is CSVVGAGELFF. In DNA, the CDR3 is TGCAGCGTTGTAGGGGCCGGGGAGCTGTTTTTT.

This clonotype was seen many times. The chain links TRBV20-1 to TRBJ1-2; D unclear. The V end lost 3 bases, the J end lost 4 bases, and 12 bases lay between the germline ends. Germline CDR1 is DFQATT and CDR2 is SNEGSKA (reference sequence). CDR3 size: 13 residues. CDR3 loop: CSASPLWGYGYTF. DNA of the CDR3: TGCAGTGCTAGCCCTCTTTGGGGCTATGGCTACACCTTC.

This clonotype appeared many times. The gene calls are TRBV7-2 and TRBJ2-5, with TRBD1 matching 7 bases. This CDR3 comprises 16 residues. Germline CDR1 is SGHTA and CDR2 is FQGNSA. J lost 3 bases, V lost 2 bases, and 9 bases had no gene match. The CDR3 loop is CASSLPSTGAEETQYF. CDR3 in DNA: TGTGCCAGCAGCTTACCCAGTACAGGGGCGGAAGAGACCCAGTACTTC. The full variable domain, with the rest looked up from reference TRBV7-2 and TRBJ2-5, is GAGVSQSPSNKVTEKGKDVELRCDPISGHTALYWYRQSLGQGLEFLIYFQGNSAPDKSGLPSDRFSAERTGGSVSTLTIQRTQQEDSAVYLCASSLPSTGAEETQYFGPGTRLLVL.